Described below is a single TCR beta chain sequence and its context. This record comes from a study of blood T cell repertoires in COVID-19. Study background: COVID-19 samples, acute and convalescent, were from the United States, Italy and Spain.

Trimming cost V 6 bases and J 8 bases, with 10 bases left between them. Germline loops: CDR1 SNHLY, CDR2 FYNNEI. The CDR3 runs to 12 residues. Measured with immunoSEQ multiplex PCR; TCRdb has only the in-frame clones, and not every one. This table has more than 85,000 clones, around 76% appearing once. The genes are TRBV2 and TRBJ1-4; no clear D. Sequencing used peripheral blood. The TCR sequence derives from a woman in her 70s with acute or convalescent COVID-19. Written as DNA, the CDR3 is TGTGCCAGCAGAGAAATGGGCGAAAAACTGTTTTTT. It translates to CASREMGEKLFF.